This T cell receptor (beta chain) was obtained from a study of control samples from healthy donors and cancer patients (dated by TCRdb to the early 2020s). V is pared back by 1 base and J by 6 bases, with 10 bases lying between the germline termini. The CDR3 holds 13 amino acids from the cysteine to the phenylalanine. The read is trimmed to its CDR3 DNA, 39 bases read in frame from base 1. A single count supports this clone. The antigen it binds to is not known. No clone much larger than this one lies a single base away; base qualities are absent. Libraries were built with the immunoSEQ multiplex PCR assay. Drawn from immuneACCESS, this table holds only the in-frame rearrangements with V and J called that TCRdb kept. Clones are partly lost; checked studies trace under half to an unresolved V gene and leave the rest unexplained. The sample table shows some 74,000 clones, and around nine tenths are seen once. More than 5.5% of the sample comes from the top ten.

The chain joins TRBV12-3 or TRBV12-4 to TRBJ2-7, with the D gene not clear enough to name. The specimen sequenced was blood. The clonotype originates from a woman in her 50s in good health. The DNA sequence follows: TGTGCCAGCAGTTTAGTCGCCACGAGCGAGCAGTACTTC. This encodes CASSLVATSEQYF.